The source of this T cell receptor beta chain is a study of molecular identifiers for immune sequencing clone quantification. Study findings and constraints: Spiked Jurkat TCR RNA from one cell was reportedly detectable among under 1.2 million naive cells.

Previously reported methods and listed TCR primers produced the bulk TCR libraries. TCRdb reprocessed the PCR reads with MiXCR, giving one entry per CDR3 protein. The table lists 88,000 or so distinct CDR3 sequences, under 25% of them singletons. With respect to this clonotype: Its antigen is still unknown.

Sequencing was performed on naive CD8+ T cells from blood, with Jurkat cell RNA spiked in. Subset of the sample: FACS-sorted CD8+CD4-CCR7+CD45RA+ naive T cells. The receptor's source is a human donor in good health. Some libraries in this study had Jurkat cell RNA spiked in.

The CDR3 loop is CASSQDNKPSDYGYTF. CDR3 DNA sequence: TGCGCCAGCAGCCAAGATAACAAACCAAGTGACTATGGCTACACCTTC. V and J are TRBV4-3 and TRBJ1-2; D not resolved. Trimming left V 0 bases short and J 3 bases short, with 14 bases between. Looked up from germline, CDR1 is LGHNA and CDR2 is YSLEER. The CDR3 runs to 16 residues.